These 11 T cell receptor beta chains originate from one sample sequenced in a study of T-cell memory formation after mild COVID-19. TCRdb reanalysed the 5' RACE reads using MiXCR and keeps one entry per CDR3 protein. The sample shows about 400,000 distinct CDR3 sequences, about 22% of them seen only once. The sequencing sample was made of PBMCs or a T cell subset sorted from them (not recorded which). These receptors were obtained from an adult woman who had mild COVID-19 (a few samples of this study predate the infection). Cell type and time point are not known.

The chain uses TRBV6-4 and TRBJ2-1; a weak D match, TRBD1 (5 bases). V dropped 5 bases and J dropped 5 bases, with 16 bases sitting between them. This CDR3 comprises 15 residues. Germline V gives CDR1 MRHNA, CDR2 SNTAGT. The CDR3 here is CASSTTPEGDNEQFF. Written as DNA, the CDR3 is TGTGCCAGCAGTACTACGCCTGAAGGGGACAATGAGCAGTTCTTC.

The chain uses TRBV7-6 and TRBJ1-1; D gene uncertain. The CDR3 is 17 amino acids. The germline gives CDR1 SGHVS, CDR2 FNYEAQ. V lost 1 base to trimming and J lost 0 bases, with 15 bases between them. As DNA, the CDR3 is TGTGCCAGCAGCTTAGTTTCGTTGGGAAACGTGAACACTGAAGCTTTCTTT. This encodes CASSLVSLGNVNTEAFF. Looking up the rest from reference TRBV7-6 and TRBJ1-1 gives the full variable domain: GAGVSQSPRYKVTKRGQDVALRCDPISGHVSLYWYRQALGQGPEFLTYFNYEAQQDKSGLPNDRFSAERPEGSISTLTIQRTEQRDSAMYRCASSLVSLGNVNTEAFFGQGTRLTVV.

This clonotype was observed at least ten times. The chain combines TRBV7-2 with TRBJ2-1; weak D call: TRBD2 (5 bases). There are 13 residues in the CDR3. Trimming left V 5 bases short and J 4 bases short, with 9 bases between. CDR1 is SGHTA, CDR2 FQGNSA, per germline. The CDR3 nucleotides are TGTGCCAGCAGCCCCGGGAATTACAATGAGCAGTTCTTC. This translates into CASSPGNYNEQFF.

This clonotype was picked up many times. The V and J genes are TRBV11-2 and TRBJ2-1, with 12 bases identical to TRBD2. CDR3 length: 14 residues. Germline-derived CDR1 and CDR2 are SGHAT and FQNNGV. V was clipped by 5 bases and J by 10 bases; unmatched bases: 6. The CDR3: CASSPLLAGGEQFF. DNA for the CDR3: TGTGCCAGCAGCCCCCTACTAGCGGGAGGAGAGCAGTTCTTC.

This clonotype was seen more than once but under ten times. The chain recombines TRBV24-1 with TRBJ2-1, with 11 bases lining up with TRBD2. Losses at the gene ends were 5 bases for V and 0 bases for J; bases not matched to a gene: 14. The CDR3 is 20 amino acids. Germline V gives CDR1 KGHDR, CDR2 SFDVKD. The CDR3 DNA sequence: TGTGCCACCAGTGCCGCTCCGGGACTAGCGGTACCTAGCTCCTACAATGAGCAGTTCTTC. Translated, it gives CATSAAPGLAVPSSYNEQFF.

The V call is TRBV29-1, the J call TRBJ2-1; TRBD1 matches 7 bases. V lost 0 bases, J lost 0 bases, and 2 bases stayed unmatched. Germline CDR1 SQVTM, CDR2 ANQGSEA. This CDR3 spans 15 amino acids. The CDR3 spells CSVEEQGSSYNEQFF. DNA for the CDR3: TGCAGCGTTGAAGAACAGGGGAGCTCCTACAATGAGCAGTTCTTC.

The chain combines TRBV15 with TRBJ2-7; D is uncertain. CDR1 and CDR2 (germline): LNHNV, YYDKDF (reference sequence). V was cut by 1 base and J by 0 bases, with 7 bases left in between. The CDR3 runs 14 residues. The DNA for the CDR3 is TGTGCCACCAGCAGAGGACGGAACTCCTACGAGCAGTACTTC. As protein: CATSRGRNSYEQYF.

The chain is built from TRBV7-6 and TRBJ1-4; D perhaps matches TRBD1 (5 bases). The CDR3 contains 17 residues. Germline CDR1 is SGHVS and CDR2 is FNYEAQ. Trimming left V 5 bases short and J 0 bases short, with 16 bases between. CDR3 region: CASSPSLGTATNEKLFF. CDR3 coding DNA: TGTGCCAGCAGCCCATCCCTTGGGACGGCAACTAATGAAAAACTGTTTTTT.

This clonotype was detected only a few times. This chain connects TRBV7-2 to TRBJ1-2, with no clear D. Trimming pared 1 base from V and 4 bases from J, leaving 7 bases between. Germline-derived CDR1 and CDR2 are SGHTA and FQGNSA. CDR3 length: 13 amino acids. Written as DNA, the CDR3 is TGTGCCAGCAGCTTAGGAGCGAGCTATGGCTACACCTTC. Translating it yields CASSLGASYGYTF.

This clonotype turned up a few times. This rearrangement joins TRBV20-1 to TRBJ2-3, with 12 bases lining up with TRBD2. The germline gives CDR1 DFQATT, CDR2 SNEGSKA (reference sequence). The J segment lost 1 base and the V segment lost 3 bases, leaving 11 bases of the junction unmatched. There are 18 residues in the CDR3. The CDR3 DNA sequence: TGCAGTGCTAGGGGCGGACTAGCGGGAACTCATGGCACAGATACGCAGTATTTT. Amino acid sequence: CSARGGLAGTHGTDTQYF.

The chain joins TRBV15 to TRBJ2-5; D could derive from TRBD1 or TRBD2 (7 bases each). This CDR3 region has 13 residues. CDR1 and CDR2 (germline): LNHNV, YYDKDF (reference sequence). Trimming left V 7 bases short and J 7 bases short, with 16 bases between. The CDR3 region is CATNYRGLSTQYF. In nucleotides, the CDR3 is TGTGCCACCAACTACAGGGGACTATCGACCCAGTACTTC.